This T cell receptor beta chain was captured by sequencing in a study of blood T cell repertoires in COVID-19. Overall study: Samples came from the United States, Italy and Spain, spanning acute and convalescent COVID-19. In each case, the material was cDNA or gDNA derived from T cells, B-cell-depleted T cells, or PBMCs.

In the original workflow: Reference gene primer amplification gave estimated nucleated cell counts. This table comes from immunoSEQ multiplex PCR, and its TCRdb copy is limited to in-frame clones, with some not included. That table supplies the V and J calls and clone size; D and trimming were determined from the DNA. The data contain about 97,000 clones, approximately 91% of them singletons. This CDR3 spans 18 amino acids. Trimming stripped 5 bases from V and 4 bases from J, with 26 bases between. The germline gives CDR1 SEHNR, CDR2 FQNEAQ (reference sequence). This clone has a single count. The specimen sequenced was peripheral blood. The clonotype was recovered from a young man with acute or convalescent COVID-19. The chain carries TRBV7-9 and TRBJ1-1; D possibly corresponds to TRBD1 (6 bases). Here the CDR3 reads CASSIPTGEGHLGTEAFF. The CDR3 nucleotides are TGTGCCAGCAGCATCCCAACAGGAGAGGGACATTTGGGCACTGAAGCTTTCTTT.